This entry concerns a single TCR beta chain. The CDR3 length is 17 residues. The sample comes from a study of cytomegalovirus exposure and HLA in healthy donors. PCR amplification relied on 60 Vbeta primers (plus 13 Jbeta primers). Sequenced by immunoSEQ multiplex PCR; TCRdb stores in-frame clones only, minus some. The table lists tens of thousands of clones, 80% to 90% of them singletons, with roughly 2.9% in the top ten. This sequence joins TRBV21-1 and TRBJ1-3; the table's D call of TRBD1 was not tested on the DNA. TRBV21-1 is listed as a pseudogene. Input material: PBMCs. The receptor comes from a woman younger than 45 in good health and CMV-seronegative. The CDR3 spells CASSPRPATASGNTIYF. CDR3 DNA: TGTGCCAGCAGCCCACGGCCCGCGACAGCCTCTGGAAACACCATATATTTT.